This T cell receptor beta chain was captured in a study of cytomegalovirus exposure and HLA in healthy donors. Study-level information: In a previous analysis, nearly 120 million unique TCR beta sequences were found from some 200 million T cells. Study results and limitations: Equally common other TCR beta chains were less clonally expanded than HLA-associated ones, a later analysis found.

The V segment lost 8 bases and the J segment 0 bases; nucleotides outside the gene matches: 14. The CDR3 has 16 residues. Germline assignment: CDR1 SGHRS and CDR2 YFSETQ. Comments on this clone: No antigen is known for it.

Vbeta (60) and Jbeta (13) primers were used in the PCR. Profiled with immunoSEQ multiplex PCR; TCRdb holds only in-frame clones, not every one. This sample has 110,000 or so clones, with over 65% found just once. The sample consisted of PBMCs. The clonotype was recovered from a woman under 40 in good health and CMV-seropositive. The chain recombines TRBV5-1 with TRBJ2-7, with 7 bases aligning to TRBD1. CDR3 sequence: CARGHRRRDSSYEQYF. CDR3 DNA sequence: TGCGCCAGAGGACACCGGCGACGGGACAGCTCCTACGAGCAGTACTTC.